This TCR beta chain was captured in a study of lymphopenia after photon versus proton radiotherapy. Trimming at V came to 3 bases and at J to 5 bases, leaving 8 bases not matched to a gene. The CDR3 has 16 residues. Germline loops: CDR1 MDHEN, CDR2 SYDVKM. The assay was immunoSEQ multiplex PCR, and TCRdb's table has in-frame clones only and misses some. The repertoire holds more than 25,000 clones, with about nine tenths as singletons. The sequence came from a woman between 50 and 59 years old with pancreatic cancer. Sequenced here: peripheral blood, sampled from a patient treated with photon-based radiotherapy. The chain carries TRBV28 and TRBJ2-5; 11 bases fit TRBD1. The CDR3 region is CASSFAGQGAWETQYF. Written as DNA, the CDR3 is TGTGCCAGCAGTTTCGCTGGACAGGGGGCATGGGAGACCCAGTACTTC.